These 12 T cell receptor beta chains came from one sample sequenced in a study of blood T cell repertoires in COVID-19. Produced via immunoSEQ multiplex PCR; TCRdb's table is partial and in-frame only. This table has 200,000 to 250,000 clones, 70% to 85% appearing once. Material: PBMCs or T cells enriched from blood (not recorded which). These receptors originate from a woman aged 55 to 70 who had recovered from COVID-19.

CDR3 coding DNA: TGTGCCATAAAAGGGACTAGCCTCGGGAGGGGTCCCTACGAGCAGTACTTC. Protein product: CAIKGTSLGRGPYEQYF. This chain uses TRBV10-3 with TRBJ2-7; 9 bases line up with TRBD2. The CDR3 extends over 17 amino acids. Germline CDR1 and CDR2: ENHRY and SYGVKD. J gave up 2 bases and V 9 bases, and 17 bases lay outside the gene matches.

This rearrangement joins TRBV7-3 to TRBJ2-5; D remains ambiguous. The CDR3 sequence is 11 residues long. Between the trimmed V and J ends, which lost 5 bases and 3 bases, there was a span of 4 bases. Germline V gene sequence: CDR1 SGHTA, CDR2 FQGTGA. CDR3 DNA sequence: TGTGCCAGCAGCCCCAAAGAGACCCAGTACTTC. It yields the protein CASSPKETQYF.

V is TRBV19 and J is TRBJ1-5; perhaps TRBD1 as D (6 bases). The V end was cut by 5 bases, the J end by 5 bases, with 16 bases between. Germline V gene sequence: CDR1 LNHDA, CDR2 SQIVND (reference sequence). This CDR3 contains 15 residues. The CDR3 DNA reads as TGTGCCAGTAGTGCAGAACAGGGATCTCATCAGCCCCAGCATTTT. The encoded protein is CASSAEQGSHQPQHF.

The chain recombines TRBV5-4 with TRBJ2-1; D unclear. Germline V gives CDR1 SGHNT, CDR2 YYREEE (reference sequence). Trimming pared 4 bases from V and 8 bases from J, leaving 19 bases between. The CDR3 length is 15 residues. In DNA form, the CDR3 reads TGTGCCAGCAGCCCGACCCAAGGCCAGGTCGATGAGCAGTTCTTC. It translates to CASSPTQGQVDEQFF.

The chain joins TRBV11-3 to TRBJ2-2; 10 bases are shared with TRBD1. The CDR3 has 18 amino acids. V lost 1 base to trimming and J lost 3 bases; unmatched junction nucleotides: 8. Germline V gene lookup returns CDR1 SGHNT and CDR2 YENEEA. CDR3 in DNA: TGTGCCAGCAGCTTAGGAGGCTGGGACAGGGGTGACACCGGGGAGCTGTTTTTT. The encoded protein is CASSLGGWDRGDTGELFF.

The rearrangement uses TRBV11-2 and TRBJ2-3; D possibly corresponds to TRBD1 (6 bases). Looked up from germline, CDR1 is SGHAT and CDR2 is FQNNGV. The CDR3 covers 13 residues. The V gene lost 8 bases and the J gene lost 4 bases, with 13 bases spanning the gap. The CDR3 coding sequence is TGTGCCAGCGAAAAAAGGACAGCAGATACGCAGTATTTT. Its translation: CASEKRTADTQYF.

This clone was found a few times. The J gene is TRBJ1-1, the V gene TRBV20-1; weak D call: TRBD1 (6 bases). Germline loops: CDR1 DFQATT, CDR2 SNEGSKA (reference sequence). V was clipped by 3 bases and J by 7 bases, with 18 bases between them. The CDR3 extends over 14 amino acids. This CDR3 is CSASRGQLGVEAFF. For the CDR3, the DNA is TGCAGTGCTAGTCGCGGACAGTTAGGAGTTGAAGCTTTCTTT.

The genes are TRBV3-1 (or the pseudogene TRBV3-2) and TRBJ1-4, with a tentative D call TRBD1 (6 bases). The ends were cut back, 4 bases at V and 0 bases at J, with 12 bases in the middle. CDR3 size: 16 residues. Germline loops: CDR1 LGHDT, CDR2 YNNKEL (reference sequence). The CDR3 nucleotides read TGTGCCAGCAGCCTTACAGGGTTTGCAACTAATGAAAAACTGTTTTTT. It yields the protein CASSLTGFATNEKLFF.

The J gene is TRBJ1-2, the V gene TRBV25-1; D might be TRBD1 (6 bases). Looked up from germline, CDR1 is MGHDK and CDR2 is SYGVNS. The CDR3 runs to 11 residues. Trimming took off 6 bases at V and 8 bases at J, with 10 bases between the two ends. The CDR3 spells CASSLTGGYTF. The CDR3 bases are TGTGCCAGCAGCTTGACAGGCGGCTACACCTTC.

Turning to this clone: An end of the junction differs from the germline gene, which may be a read error. This chain uses TRBV7-8 with TRBJ1-3; 7 nucleotides line up with TRBD1. The CDR3 runs 17 residues. Germline CDR1 is SGHVS and CDR2 is FQNEAQ. The chain's CDR3 is CASSLFPGQLSRNTIYF. CDR3 in DNA: TGTGCCAGCAGCTTATTCCCGGGACAGCTCTCTCGAAACACCATATATTTT.

The V call is TRBV5-6, the J call TRBJ2-1; a weak D match, TRBD1 (6 bases). V gave up 1 base and J gave up 7 bases, with 9 bases separating them. Germline assignment: CDR1 SGHDT and CDR2 YYEEEE. The CDR3 covers 13 residues. The CDR3 DNA sequence: TGTGCCAGCAGCTTGTTGGGGGCGAATGAGCAGTTCTTC. Its translation: CASSLLGANEQFF.

DNA for the CDR3: TGTGCCAGCAGCTTGAGGACTAGCGGGAGGGTACTCGGTGAGACCCAGTACTTC. This gives the protein CASSLRTSGRVLGETQYF. This chain joins TRBV5-6 and TRBJ2-5; 15 nucleotides line up with TRBD2. This CDR3 comprises 18 residues. V lost 1 base and J lost 5; bases outside the gene matches: 9. CDR1 SGHDT and CDR2 YYEEEE come from the germline V gene. Combining the CDR3 with reference TRBV5-6 and TRBJ2-5 gives the whole variable domain DAGVTQSPTHLIKTRGQQVTLRCSPKSGHDTVSWYQQALGQGPQFIFQYYEEEERQRGNFPDRFSGHQFPNYSSELNVNALLLGDSALYLCASSLRTSGRVLGETQYFGPGTRLLVL.